The rows below give T cell receptor beta chains drawn from one sample of a study of blood T cell repertoires in COVID-19. Sequencing used immunoSEQ multiplex PCR; TCRdb keeps in-frame clones, though not all of them. This sample yields roughly 360,000 clones, of which 81% are seen a single time; more than 1% belongs to the top ten. The sample taken for sequencing was peripheral blood. Source of these receptors: a human donor with acute or convalescent COVID-19. The donor label of this sample is uncertain. CDR3s include the opening cysteine and the closing phenylalanine or tryptophan. D genes are given only for firm matches. Clone size is stated in some rows and not others, as once, few, many or a class when expanded.

clone size: .; V gene: TRBV3-1/TRBV3-2; J gene: TRBJ1-2; D gene: .; CDR3 DNA: TGTGCCAGCAGCCAAGGCGGGGGGAGGGTAGATGGCTACACCTTC; CDR3 protein: CASSQGGGRVDGYTF
clone size: .; V gene: TRBV3-1/TRBV3-2; J gene: TRBJ2-7; D gene: TRBD1; CDR3 DNA: TGTGCCAGCAGCCAAGGGAGGACAGGAGGAGTCGAGCAGTACTTC; CDR3 protein: CASSQGRTGGVEQYF
clone size: .; V gene: TRBV19; J gene: TRBJ2-1; D gene: TRBD1; CDR3 DNA: TGTGCCAGTAGCCTATATCGGACAGGAAGTACCTACAATGAGCAGTTCTTC; CDR3 protein: CASSLYRTGSTYNEQFF
clone size: .; V gene: TRBV5-1; J gene: TRBJ1-2; D gene: .; CDR3 DNA: TGCGCCAGCAGCTTGGCCTTTAGTGCGGGACCGCGAACCCAAATCTATGGCTACACCTTC; CDR3 protein: CASSLAFSAGPRTQIYGYTF
clone size: .; V gene: TRBV19; J gene: TRBJ1-2; D gene: .; CDR3 DNA: TGTGCCAGTAGTATCCCAGGCAATCCTAACTATGGCTACACCTTC; CDR3 protein: CASSIPGNPNYGYTF
clone size: .; V gene: TRBV2; J gene: TRBJ1-5; D gene: .; CDR3 DNA: TGTGCCAGCAGGGCCTCAGGGAGGAATCAGCCCCAGCATTTT; CDR3 protein: CASRASGRNQPQHF
clone size: .; V gene: TRBV7-2; J gene: TRBJ2-7; D gene: TRBD1; CDR3 DNA: TGTGCCAGCAGCCGTCGAGACAGGGGGCTCTACGAGCAGTACTTC; CDR3 protein: CASSRRDRGLYEQYF
clone size: .; V gene: TRBV6-5; J gene: TRBJ1-5; D gene: .; CDR3 DNA: TGTGCCAGCATTTTAAACAGGGCCCTAAATCAGCCCCAGCATTTT; CDR3 protein: CASILNRALNQPQHF
clone size: .; V gene: TRBV19; J gene: TRBJ2-1; D gene: TRBD2; CDR3 DNA: TGTGCCAGTTCCGGGACTAGTGGCACTGAGCAGTTCTTC; CDR3 protein: CASSGTSGTEQFF
clone size: .; V gene: TRBV5-6; J gene: TRBJ2-2; D gene: TRBD2; CDR3 DNA: TGTGCCAGCAGCTTGAAGCGGGAGAATGGTGACGGGGAGCTGTTTTTT; CDR3 protein: CASSLKRENGDGELFF
clone size: few; V gene: TRBV9; J gene: TRBJ1-1; D gene: TRBD1; CDR3 DNA: TGTGCCAGCAGCGTATCAGGGGGCTTCTACACTGAAGCTTTCTTT; CDR3 protein: CASSVSGGFYTEAFF
clone size: .; V gene: TRBV7-2; J gene: TRBJ2-4; D gene: TRBD2; CDR3 DNA: TGTGCCAGCAGCTCGACTAGCGGGAACTCTCTAATAGCCAAAAACATTCAGTACTTC; CDR3 protein: CASSSTSGNSLIAKNIQYF
clone size: few; V gene: TRBV5-1; J gene: TRBJ2-1; D gene: TRBD2; CDR3 DNA: TGCGCCAGCAGCTTGGCGGCTAGCGGGCTCTACAATGAGCAGTTCTTC; CDR3 protein: CASSLAASGLYNEQFF
clone size: .; V gene: TRBV11-2; J gene: TRBJ1-6; D gene: .; CDR3 DNA: TGTGCCAGCAGCTTGGCAGGGCAGTCACCCCTCCACTTT; CDR3 protein: CASSLAGQSPLHF
clone size: .; V gene: TRBV23-1; J gene: TRBJ2-5; D gene: .; CDR3 DNA: TGCGCCCCGGACACTTGGTACCAAGAGACCCAGTACTTC; CDR3 protein: CAPDTWYQETQYF
clone size: .; V gene: TRBV2; J gene: TRBJ2-1; D gene: TRBD1; CDR3 DNA: TGTGCCAGCAGTGAAGCCCACCCGACAGGGAATGAGCAGTTCTTC; CDR3 protein: CASSEAHPTGNEQFF
clone size: .; V gene: TRBV5-1; J gene: TRBJ2-7; D gene: TRBD2; CDR3 DNA: TGCGCCAGCGGCCCCAGCGGGAGCTCCTACGAGCAGTACTTC; CDR3 protein: CASGPSGSSYEQYF
clone size: .; V gene: TRBV4-2; J gene: TRBJ2-7; D gene: TRBD1; CDR3 DNA: TGTGCCAGCAGCCCGCCGGGACAGGGGGCCCGCTACGAGCAGTACTTC; CDR3 protein: CASSPPGQGARYEQYF
clone size: .; V gene: TRBV3-1/TRBV3-2; J gene: TRBJ2-1; D gene: .; CDR3 DNA: TGTGCCAGCAGCCAACGGCTAGTCTCTGAGCAGTTCTTC; CDR3 protein: CASSQRLVSEQFF
clone size: .; V gene: TRBV18; J gene: TRBJ2-2; D gene: .; CDR3 DNA: TGTGCCAGCTCTCAAGACACCACCGGGGAGCTGTTTTTT; CDR3 protein: CASSQDTTGELFF
clone size: .; V gene: TRBV2; J gene: TRBJ2-5; D gene: .; CDR3 DNA: TGTGCCAGCAGTAGGAGGAGCGCATCGGGAGAGACCCAGTACTTC; CDR3 protein: CASSRRSASGETQYF
clone size: .; V gene: TRBV5-1; J gene: TRBJ1-1; D gene: .; CDR3 DNA: TGCGCCAGCAGTTTGCCGTCGAGGAGTTTGAACACTGAAGCTTTCTTT; CDR3 protein: CASSLPSRSLNTEAFF
clone size: once; V gene: TRBV29-1; J gene: TRBJ2-7; D gene: TRBD1; CDR3 DNA: TGCAGCGTACAGACAGGGGGAAACGAGCAGTACTTC; CDR3 protein: CSVQTGGNEQYF
clone size: once; V gene: TRBV24-1; J gene: TRBJ2-3; D gene: .; CDR3 DNA: TGTGCCACCAGTGATCATTCCTCCCTGACTAGCACAGATACGCAGTATTTT; CDR3 protein: CATSDHSSLTSTDTQYF
clone size: few; V gene: TRBV4-1; J gene: TRBJ1-5; D gene: .; CDR3 DNA: TGCGCCAGCAGCCAGGGGGGGGCAGGGGGCAATCAGCCCCAGCATTTT; CDR3 protein: CASSQGGAGGNQPQHF
clone size: .; V gene: TRBV2; J gene: TRBJ2-5; D gene: TRBD1; CDR3 DNA: TGTGCCAGCAGTGTCGGACAGGGCTTAGAGACCCAGTACTTC; CDR3 protein: CASSVGQGLETQYF
clone size: .; V gene: TRBV6-1; J gene: TRBJ2-7; D gene: TRBD2; CDR3 DNA: TGTGCCAGCAGTGAACTGGGGGGACTAGCTCCCTACGAGCAGTACTTC; CDR3 protein: CASSELGGLAPYEQYF
clone size: .; V gene: TRBV6-5; J gene: TRBJ2-7; D gene: TRBD1; CDR3 DNA: TGTGCCAGCATCCTTCCGGGACAGGGTCACGAGCAGTACTTC; CDR3 protein: CASILPGQGHEQYF
clone size: .; V gene: TRBV9; J gene: TRBJ1-1; D gene: TRBD1; CDR3 DNA: TGTGCCAGCAGCGGTGACAGGGACCGCACTGAAGCTTTCTTT; CDR3 protein: CASSGDRDRTEAFF
clone size: .; V gene: TRBV11-2; J gene: TRBJ2-1; D gene: .; CDR3 DNA: TGTGCCAGCAGCTTACGGACCCAGGGCGGCAATGAGCAGTTCTTC; CDR3 protein: CASSLRTQGGNEQFF
clone size: .; V gene: TRBV18; J gene: TRBJ2-1; D gene: .; CDR3 DNA: TGTGCCAGCTCACCAACGCTAGCGAGGGTTGGCGAGCAGTTCTTC; CDR3 protein: CASSPTLARVGEQFF
clone size: .; V gene: TRBV2; J gene: TRBJ1-6; D gene: TRBD1; CDR3 DNA: TGTGCCAGCAGTGATCAGGGGGGTCTAGGGTCACCCCTCCACTTT; CDR3 protein: CASSDQGGLGSPLHF
clone size: .; V gene: TRBV4-1; J gene: TRBJ1-4; D gene: TRBD1; CDR3 DNA: TGCGCCAGCAGCCGCCGGACAGGAGCTAATGAAAAACTGTTTTTT; CDR3 protein: CASSRRTGANEKLFF
clone size: .; V gene: TRBV11-2; J gene: TRBJ1-1; D gene: .; CDR3 DNA: TGTGCCAGCAGCAAACAGACAGCGAACACTGAAGCTTTCTTT; CDR3 protein: CASSKQTANTEAFF
clone size: .; V gene: TRBV3-1/TRBV3-2; J gene: TRBJ1-1; D gene: .; CDR3 DNA: TGTGCCAGCAGCCTCCGGGAGAACACTGAAGCTTTCTTT; CDR3 protein: CASSLRENTEAFF
clone size: once; V gene: TRBV28; J gene: TRBJ1-2; D gene: .; CDR3 DNA: TGTGCCAGCAGGGGATCAGGAGTTGAGGGCTATGGCTACACCTTC; CDR3 protein: CASRGSGVEGYGYTF
clone size: .; V gene: TRBV5-5; J gene: TRBJ2-7; D gene: TRBD2; CDR3 DNA: TGTGCCAGCAGCTTGGGACTAGCGGGAGCCTACGAGCAGTACTTC; CDR3 protein: CASSLGLAGAYEQYF
clone size: .; V gene: TRBV19; J gene: TRBJ1-2; D gene: TRBD1; CDR3 DNA: TGTGCCAGTAGTAAGGACAGGGCAGACTATGGCTACACCTTC; CDR3 protein: CASSKDRADYGYTF
clone size: few; V gene: TRBV3-1/TRBV3-2; J gene: TRBJ2-1; D gene: .; CDR3 DNA: TGTGCCAGCAGCCCCCGGGAAAGACCCGAGGGTGAGCAGTTCTTC; CDR3 protein: CASSPRERPEGEQFF
clone size: .; V gene: TRBV30; J gene: TRBJ1-1; D gene: .; CDR3 DNA: TGTGCCTGGAGTGAGTCGCTCCAGGCTTTCTTT; CDR3 protein: CAWSESLQAFF
clone size: few; V gene: TRBV5-4; J gene: TRBJ1-1; D gene: .; CDR3 DNA: TGTGCCAGCAGCCTCATCACGGGCACTGAAGCTTTCTTT; CDR3 protein: CASSLITGTEAFF
clone size: .; V gene: TRBV15; J gene: TRBJ1-6; D gene: .; CDR3 DNA: TGTGCCACCAGCAGAGATTCTGGGGAGCCCCTCCACTTT; CDR3 protein: CATSRDSGEPLHF
clone size: .; V gene: TRBV6-2/TRBV6-3; J gene: TRBJ1-2; D gene: .; CDR3 DNA: TGTGCCAGCAGTTACGTTGCGGCAGGGAGGTATGGCTACACCTTC; CDR3 protein: CASSYVAAGRYGYTF
clone size: .; V gene: TRBV27; J gene: TRBJ2-3; D gene: .; CDR3 DNA: TGTGCCAGCACACGGGACTCGAGGGCCGATACGCAGTATTTT; CDR3 protein: CASTRDSRADTQYF
clone size: .; V gene: TRBV7-8; J gene: TRBJ1-1; D gene: .; CDR3 DNA: TGTGCCAGCAGCCCTGAGCGGGGGCGGTACACTGAAGCTTTCTTT; CDR3 protein: CASSPERGRYTEAFF
clone size: .; V gene: TRBV7-9; J gene: TRBJ1-6; D gene: .; CDR3 DNA: TGTGCCAGCAGCCCCGGGGGGGGTAATTCACCCCTCCACTTT; CDR3 protein: CASSPGGGNSPLHF
clone size: .; V gene: TRBV2; J gene: TRBJ1-1; D gene: TRBD1; CDR3 DNA: TGTGCCAGCAACGCTGGGACAGGGAACACTGAAGCTTTCTTT; CDR3 protein: CASNAGTGNTEAFF
clone size: .; V gene: TRBV6-5; J gene: TRBJ1-2; D gene: TRBD1; CDR3 DNA: TGTGCCAGCACAACAGGGGATTTCGGCTATGGCTACACCTTC; CDR3 protein: CASTTGDFGYGYTF
clone size: few; V gene: TRBV6-5; J gene: TRBJ1-6; D gene: .; CDR3 DNA: TGTGCCAGCAGATCAACAGGGAAATCAAATTCACCCCTCCACTTT; CDR3 protein: CASRSTGKSNSPLHF
clone size: once; V gene: TRBV4-2; J gene: TRBJ2-3; D gene: .; CDR3 DNA: TGTGCCAGCAGCCCGCAGGGGTTCGGCACAGATACGCAGTATTTT; CDR3 protein: CASSPQGFGTDTQYF
clone size: .; V gene: TRBV19; J gene: TRBJ1-1; D gene: .; CDR3 DNA: TGTGCCAGTATGGATGGGCCTGAAGCTTTCTTT; CDR3 protein: CASMDGPEAFF
clone size: .; V gene: TRBV4-2; J gene: TRBJ1-5; D gene: .; CDR3 DNA: TGTGCCAGCAGCCAAGCGCGGCAGGGCGGTCAGCCCCAGCATTTT; CDR3 protein: CASSQARQGGQPQHF
clone size: .; V gene: TRBV6-2/TRBV6-3; J gene: TRBJ2-1; D gene: TRBD2; CDR3 DNA: TGTGCCAGCAGTTACTTTGCTAGCGGCTCCTACAATGAGCAGTTCTTC; CDR3 protein: CASSYFASGSYNEQFF
clone size: .; V gene: TRBV19; J gene: TRBJ1-2; D gene: .; CDR3 DNA: TGTGCCAGTAGCATCGGCTGGGGCCAGAGGTATGGCTACACCTTC; CDR3 protein: CASSIGWGQRYGYTF
clone size: .; V gene: TRBV2; J gene: TRBJ1-2; D gene: TRBD1; CDR3 DNA: TGTGCCAGCAGTTACCAGACAGGGCGACGGGGCTACACCTTC; CDR3 protein: CASSYQTGRRGYTF
clone size: .; V gene: TRBV11-1; J gene: TRBJ2-7; D gene: TRBD2; CDR3 DNA: TGTGCCAGCAGCTACCAGCGGGAGAGGGGTTACGAGCAGTACTTC; CDR3 protein: CASSYQRERGYEQYF
clone size: .; V gene: TRBV7-9; J gene: TRBJ2-1; D gene: TRBD1; CDR3 DNA: TGTGCCAGCAGCTTGCAAAAGGGGGCAGGCAATGAGCAGTTCTTC; CDR3 protein: CASSLQKGAGNEQFF
clone size: few; V gene: TRBV3-1/TRBV3-2; J gene: TRBJ1-4; D gene: .; CDR3 DNA: TGTGCCAGCAGCCCCCAGGCGGGGGGGACTAATGAAAAACTGTTTTTT; CDR3 protein: CASSPQAGGTNEKLFF